This TCR beta chain was profiled in a study of radiotherapy plus CTLA-4 blockade in lung cancer. Study findings and constraints: Dynamics of early blood T cell clones, together with interferon-beta, were reportedly the best predictors of response. Peripheral blood showed expansion of tumor-derived TCR clones after radiotherapy and ipilimumab.

Clones were sequenced by immunoSEQ multiplex PCR, and TCRdb holds only the in-frame ones, with some missing. The sample holds tens of thousands of clones, roughly four fifths seen once. Those with chemo-refractory metastatic non-small-cell lung cancer were treated with focal radiation combined with CTLA-4 blockade using ipilimumab. Looked up from germline, CDR1 is SNHLY and CDR2 is FYNNEI. The CDR3 contains 15 residues. Trimming at V came to 8 bases and at J to 3 bases, leaving 10 bases not matched to a gene. This clone was seen more than once but under ten times. Antigen: not known. The chain employs TRBV2 and TRBJ2-3; 8 bases are a match to TRBD1. The source of this sequence is a human donor with non-small cell lung cancer whose response to radiotherapy plus ipilimumab could not be evaluated. Sample: peripheral blood, taken from a patient treated with radiotherapy plus ipilimumab. CDR3 nucleotides: TGTGCCAGCCGATCCGGACAGGGAGTAACAGATACGCAGTATTTT. Translated: CASRSGQGVTDTQYF.